This T cell receptor beta chain originates from a study of blood T cell repertoires in COVID-19. At the level of the study: Italy, Spain and the United States were the sources of the convalescent and acute COVID-19 samples. Nucleic acid was either cDNA or gDNA, and it came from T cells, B-cell-depleted T cells, or PBMCs.

Germline loops: CDR1 SGHRS, CDR2 YFSETQ. The CDR3 consists of 18 residues. J was trimmed by 8 bases and V by 3 bases; bases with no gene match: 13. All recovered Cohort 3 donors got two negative PCRs, got clearance, or saw symptom resolution. Authors' processing steps: For nucleated cells, counts were estimated from reference gene primer amplification. The repertoire was sequenced with immunoSEQ multiplex PCR; TCRdb's copy has only in-frame clones and lacks some. V and J calls and clone size are copied from that table; D and trimming were computed from the DNA. The sample shows approximately 300,000 clones, around nine tenths of them seen only once.

Sample: PBMCs or T cells enriched from blood (not recorded which). The chain is built from TRBV5-1 and TRBJ2-1; TRBD2 aligns across 14 bases. The TCR originated in a woman aged 18-30 years who had recovered from COVID-19. CDR3 DNA sequence: TGCGCCAGCAGCTCTACCGGAGGACTAGCGGGAGGATCATATGAGCAGTTCTTC. It codes for CASSSTGGLAGGSYEQFF.